The sequence of this T cell receptor beta chain was determined in a study of blood T cell repertoires in COVID-19. Study details: Italy, Spain and the United States were the sources of the convalescent and acute COVID-19 samples. PBMCs, B-cell-depleted T cells, or T cells were the source of the cDNA or gDNA that made up the material.

The ends lost 3 bases at V and 6 bases at J; junction bases unmatched: 6. This CDR3 comprises 14 residues. The germline V gene has CDR1 KGHDR and CDR2 SFDVKD. Under the authors' procedure: Reference gene primer amplification yielded estimated nucleated cell counts. Only in-frame clones appear in the TCRdb table, and some are missing; sequencing was by immunoSEQ multiplex PCR. The V and J calls and clone size are taken from that table; D and trimming were inferred from the DNA. Among about 190,000 clones listed, almost 85% were seen once. What was sequenced was peripheral blood. The J gene is TRBJ1-2, the V gene TRBV24-1, with 7 bases aligning to TRBD1. The clonotype was recovered from a woman in her 70s with active or convalescent COVID-19. This CDR3 reads CATSDLRQGNGYTF. The CDR3 bases are TGTGCCACCAGTGATCTTCGACAGGGAAATGGCTACACCTTC.